These 23 T cell receptor beta chains came from one sample sequenced in a study of T cells after yellow fever vaccination. TCRdb analysed the 5' RACE reads with MiXCR anew, one entry per CDR3 protein. In the table there are approximately 300,000 distinct CDR3 sequences, approximately 9% of which are singletons. This sample comprised PBMCs, obtained on the day of the first yellow fever vaccination. Receptors originate from a man between 18 and 35 years old who received the YFV17D yellow fever vaccine.

This chain uses TRBV5-1 with TRBJ1-1; a possible D gene is TRBD1 (6 bases). V gave up 3 bases and J gave up 2 bases, with 11 bases separating them. The germline V gene has CDR1 SGHRS and CDR2 YFSETQ. This CDR3 contains 14 residues. In DNA form, the CDR3 reads TGCGCCAGCAGCTCGGACAGTTTTAACACTGAAGCTTTCTTT. It encodes CASSSDSFNTEAFF.

This clonotype was seen at least ten times. The chain employs TRBV2 and TRBJ1-6; possible D gene TRBD1, 5 bases. Germline values: CDR1 SNHLY, CDR2 FYNNEI. Between the trimmed V and J ends, which lost 7 bases and 5 bases, there was a span of 12 bases. The CDR3 is made up of 14 amino acids. CDR3 residues: CASKTDSHNSPLHF. The CDR3 bases are TGTGCCAGCAAGACCGACAGCCATAATTCACCCCTCCACTTT.

This clonotype was seen only a few times. V usage is TRBV24-1 and J usage is TRBJ2-3; D possibly matches TRBD1 or TRBD2 (5 bases each). CDR3 size: 16 residues. CDR1 KGHDR and CDR2 SFDVKD come from the germline V gene. The V gene lost 4 bases and the J gene lost 6 bases, with 19 bases spanning the gap. The CDR3 DNA sequence: TGTGCCACCAGTGACACGGGACGGGAATCCGGGGATACGCAGTATTTT. Its protein product is CATSDTGRESGDTQYF.

This clonotype was observed at least ten times. This chain connects TRBV7-7 to TRBJ2-7; 10 nucleotides align to TRBD1. Germline-derived CDR1 and CDR2 are SSHAT and FNYEAQ (reference sequence). The V segment lost 6 bases and the J segment 6 bases; nucleotides outside the gene matches: 11. The CDR3 totals 15 residues. The CDR3 DNA reads TGTGCCAGCAGTCAGACAGGGGGCGCGACCAGCGAGCAGTACTTC. This codes for CASSQTGGATSEQYF.

This chain joins TRBV6-2 or TRBV6-3 and TRBJ1-1; D is possibly TRBD1 (5 bases). The CDR3 sequence is 13 residues long. CDR1 MNHEY and CDR2 SVGEGT come from the germline V gene. Trimming pared 5 bases from V and 6 bases from J, leaving 13 bases between. The CDR3 nucleotides are TGTGCCAGCAGTCCGGGGACGGGGGCTGAAGCTTTCTTT. Its protein product is CASSPGTGAEAFF.

This clonotype was counted only a few times. The rearrangement links TRBV5-4 to TRBJ2-7; D assignment may be TRBD1 or TRBD2 (5 bases each). CDR1 is SGHNT, CDR2 YYREEE, per germline (reference sequence). Deletions cut 4 bases from V and 0 bases from J, with 11 bases between. The length of the CDR3 is 14 residues. This CDR3 is CASSAGTASYEQYF. CDR3 in DNA: TGTGCCAGCAGCGCCGGGACGGCCTCCTACGAGCAGTACTTC.

This clonotype has just a few counts. The chain links TRBV10-3 to TRBJ1-1, with a possible D match to TRBD1 (5 bases). This CDR3 has 17 residues. V gave up 6 bases and J gave up 5 bases, with 25 bases separating them. The V gene's germline CDR1 is ENHRY and CDR2 SYGVKD. The CDR3 region is CAISETWWAGGGTEAFF. The CDR3 bases are TGTGCCATCAGCGAGACATGGTGGGCCGGCGGGGGGACTGAAGCTTTCTTT.

This clonotype appeared a few times. The genes are TRBV2 and TRBJ2-1; D perhaps matches TRBD1 (5 bases). In germline, CDR1 is SNHLY, CDR2 FYNNEI. Trimming removed 7 bases at V and 3 bases at J, with 10 bases between. The CDR3 is 13 amino acids. Written as DNA, the CDR3 is TGTGCCAGCAAAGGGGCGTTCTACAATGAGCAGTTCTTC. The encoded protein is CASKGAFYNEQFF. Full variable domain (outside the CDR3, taken from reference TRBV2 and TRBJ2-1): EPEVTQTPSHQVTQMGQEVILRCVPISNHLYFYWYRQILGQKVEFLVSFYNNEISEKSEIFDDQFSVERPDGSNFTLKIRSTKLEDSAMYFCASKGAFYNEQFFGPGTRLTVL.

Details on this clonotype: With a much larger clone just one base away, this may be a read error. This CDR3 fails to terminate in the conserved phenylalanine or tryptophan, so it likely reflects a read error. The chain uses TRBV20-1 and TRBJ2-1, with TRBD2 as a possible D gene (5 bases). V lost 0 bases and J lost 1, with 10 bases in between. The CDR3 loop spans 15 amino acids. Germline V CDR1 and CDR2: DFQATT, SNEGSKA (reference sequence). The CDR3 sequence: CSARDGKLSYNEQFS. The CDR3 DNA follows: TGCAGTGCTAGAGACGGGAAGTTGTCCTACAATGAGCAGTTCTCC.

Here the CDR3 DNA reads TGTGCCAGCAGCTCTACCCGACTAGCGGGGGGGTACCAAGAGACCCAGTACTTC. This translates into CASSSTRLAGGYQETQYF. This chain joins TRBV7-8 and TRBJ2-5; 14 nucleotides line up with TRBD2. The germline gives CDR1 SGHVS, CDR2 FQNEAQ. The V segment lost 4 bases and the J segment 0 bases; nucleotides outside the gene matches: 7. The CDR3 has 18 residues.

This CDR3 is CASSNRVPDTQYF. The CDR3 coding sequence is TGTGCCAGCAGCAACAGGGTCCCAGATACGCAGTATTTT. V and J are TRBV5-4 and TRBJ2-3; D is perhaps TRBD1 (6 bases). Germline V CDR1 and CDR2: SGHNT, YYREEE (reference sequence). V was trimmed by 4 bases and J by 4 bases, leaving 10 bases between them. This CDR3 region has 13 residues.

This clonotype was seen many times. This chain connects TRBV5-1 to TRBJ2-2; TRBD1 matches at 10 bases. This CDR3 is 14 amino acids long. The V gene end was trimmed by 4 bases and the J gene end by 9 bases; junction bases not matched to a gene: 6. CDR1 and CDR2 (germline): SGHRS, YFSETQ. The CDR3 here is CASSHGQGDRELFF. As DNA, the CDR3 is TGCGCCAGCAGCCACGGACAGGGGGACCGGGAGCTGTTTTTT.

This clonotype was seen a handful of times. The chain joins TRBV5-6 to TRBJ2-7, with 8 bases identical to TRBD2. The V gene's germline CDR1 is SGHDT and CDR2 YYEEEE. The CDR3 has 15 residues. Losses at the gene ends were 2 bases for V and 1 base for J; bases not matched to a gene: 5. This CDR3 is CASSFGGARSYEQYV. CDR3 nucleotides: TGTGCCAGCAGCTTCGGGGGGGCCAGGTCCTACGAGCAGTACGTC.

The chain has TRBV21-1 and TRBJ1-1; TRBD1, the table's D call, lacks a check against the DNA. TRBV21-1 is reported as a pseudogene. This CDR3 is built from 16 residues. CDR3 bases: TGTGCCAGCAGCAAAAGGGTCCTGGGGGAGAACACTGAAGCTTTCTTT. Translating it yields CASSKRVLGENTEAFF.

This clonotype has at least ten counts. J is TRBJ2-3 and V is TRBV7-9; the D is unclear. This CDR3 is built from 14 residues. V was trimmed by 1 base and J by 2 bases, leaving 7 bases between them. The germline CDR1 and CDR2 sequences are SEHNR and FQNEAQ (reference sequence). CDR3 loop: CASSLDGYTDTQYF. CDR3 bases: TGTGCCAGCAGCTTAGACGGGTACACAGATACGCAGTATTTT. The whole variable domain, filled in from reference TRBV7-9 and TRBJ2-3, reads DTGVSQNPRHKITKRGQNVTFRCDPISEHNRLYWYRQTLGQGPEFLTYFQNEAQLEKSRLLSDRFSAERPKGSFSTLEIQRTEQGDSAMYLCASSLDGYTDTQYFGPGTRLTVL.

This chain connects TRBV2 to TRBJ1-2; D call uncertain. The CDR3 spans 14 residues. V lost 2 bases and J lost 0, with 7 bases in between. Germline V gives CDR1 SNHLY, CDR2 FYNNEI. CDR3 protein: CASSETRTNYGYTF. The CDR3 DNA sequence: TGTGCCAGCAGTGAAACCAGGACTAACTATGGCTACACCTTC.

At least ten counts were recorded for this clonotype. V and J are TRBV13 and TRBJ1-3; tentatively, D is TRBD1 (5 bases). Trimming pared 0 bases from V and 0 bases from J, leaving 15 bases between. Germline loops: CDR1 PRHDT, CDR2 FYEKMQ (reference sequence). The CDR3 extends over 18 amino acids. CDR3 DNA: TGTGCCAGCAGCTTAGGCCAGGGTTTGGAATACTCTGGAAACACCATATATTTT. As protein: CASSLGQGLEYSGNTIYF.

This clonotype has only a few counts. This sequence joins TRBV10-3 and TRBJ2-1, with 12 bases lining up with TRBD2. The ends lost 4 bases at V and 0 bases at J; junction bases unmatched: 10. The germline gives CDR1 ENHRY, CDR2 SYGVKD. This CDR3 comprises 19 residues. CDR3 residues: CAISVITSGGLSSYNEQFF. The CDR3 DNA is TGTGCCATCAGTGTCATAACTAGCGGGGGGCTAAGCTCCTACAATGAGCAGTTCTTC.

This clonotype showed up just a few times. The J gene is TRBJ1-5, the V gene TRBV9, with a weak D call TRBD1 (5 bases). Germline V gives CDR1 SGDLS, CDR2 YYNGEE. CDR3 length: 15 amino acids. Trimming shortened V by 0 bases and J by 0 bases, and 7 bases separated the two germline ends. CDR3 in DNA: TGTGCCAGCAGCGTAGGGGGGTATAGCAATCAGCCCCAGCATTTT. Residues: CASSVGGYSNQPQHF.

This clonotype was observed many times. The J gene is TRBJ2-5, the V gene TRBV20-1; TRBD1 agrees at 9 bases. This CDR3 is 15 amino acids long. Germline CDR1 DFQATT, CDR2 SNEGSKA (reference sequence). Trimming took 6 bases from V and 2 from J; bases not matched to a gene: 10. The CDR3 loop is CSADRQGGWQETQYF. The CDR3 DNA sequence: TGCAGTGCAGATCGACAGGGGGGTTGGCAAGAGACCCAGTACTTC.

This clonotype was detected a few times. The chain couples TRBV20-1 to TRBJ2-7; the match to TRBD1 covers 10 bases. The CDR3 extends over 14 amino acids. After removal of 1 base from V and 4 bases from J, the junction contained 4 bases not matched to a gene. Germline CDR1 and CDR2: DFQATT and SNEGSKA (reference sequence). The CDR3 protein is CSARGTGGDYEQYV. Here the CDR3 DNA reads TGCAGTGCTAGAGGGACAGGGGGGGATTACGAGCAGTACGTC.

This clonotype was observed many times. The chain uses TRBV12-3 or TRBV12-4 and TRBJ2-5; D perhaps matches TRBD1 (6 bases). Between the trimmed V and J ends, which lost 10 bases and 4 bases, there was a span of 16 bases. The CDR3 is made up of 13 amino acids. CDR3 sequence reads: CANRVPTAETQYF. The CDR3, as DNA: TGTGCCAACAGGGTCCCCACGGCAGAGACCCAGTACTTC.

The chain joins TRBV20-1 to TRBJ2-2; 8 bases align to TRBD1. Germline CDR1 is DFQATT and CDR2 is SNEGSKA (reference sequence). The CDR3 loop spans 15 amino acids. Trimming cost V 4 bases and J 6 bases; bases outside gene matches: 10. As DNA, the CDR3 is TGCAGTGCTATAAAACCTCGGACAGGGTCCGGGGAGCTGTTTTTT. It encodes CSAIKPRTGSGELFF.